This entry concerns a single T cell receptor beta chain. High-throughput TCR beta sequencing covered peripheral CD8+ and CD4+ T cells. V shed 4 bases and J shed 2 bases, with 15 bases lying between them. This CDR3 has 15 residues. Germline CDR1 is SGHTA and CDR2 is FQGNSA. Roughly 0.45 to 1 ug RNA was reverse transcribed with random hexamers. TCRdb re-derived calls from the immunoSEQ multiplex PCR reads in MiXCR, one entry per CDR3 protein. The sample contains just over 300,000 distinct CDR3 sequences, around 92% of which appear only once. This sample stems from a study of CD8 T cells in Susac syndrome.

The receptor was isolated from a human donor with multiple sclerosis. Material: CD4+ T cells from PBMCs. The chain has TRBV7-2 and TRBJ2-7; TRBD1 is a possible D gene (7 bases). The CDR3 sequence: CASSSGGRVAYEQYF. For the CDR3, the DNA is TGTGCCAGCAGCTCAGGGGGGCGGGTGGCCTACGAGCAGTACTTC.